This TCR beta chain emerged from a study of shared clonotypes between healthy human individuals. V lost 1 base and J lost 0, with 7 bases in between. CDR3 length equals 14 residues. Germline CDR1 and CDR2: SGHRS and YFSETQ. Here immunoSEQ multiplex PCR was the method, and the copy in TCRdb shows in-frame clones only, minus some. This sample yields 2,500,000 or so clones, of which about 90% are seen a single time; approximately 0.4% belongs to the top ten. Notes on this clone: Other DNA sequences from this sample encode an identical CDR3 as well.

The sequence came from a man aged 18 to 30 in good health. Some clones in this sample may be carry-over from other donors' samples. The source material was naive CD4+ T cells from PBMCs. The subset was: CD45RA+ positively selected. The chain recombines TRBV5-1 with TRBJ2-5; D remains unclear. The CDR3 region is CASSLMPDQETQYF. The DNA of the CDR3 is TGCGCCAGCAGCTTGATGCCAGACCAAGAGACCCAGTACTTC.